This T cell receptor beta chain originates from a study of blood T cell repertoires in COVID-19. For the study at large: PBMCs, B-cell-depleted T cells, or T cells were the source of the cDNA or gDNA that made up the material.

Libraries were prepared by immunoSEQ multiplex PCR; TCRdb keeps only in-frame clonotypes and omits some of them. The sample lists 150,000 or so clones; around 87% were seen once. Sequenced sample: peripheral blood. This clonotype was obtained from a woman between 35 and 50 years old with acute or convalescent COVID-19.

CDR3 in amino acids: CAWSVRMGPNEQFF. CDR3 in DNA: TGTGCCTGGAGTGTACGCATGGGGCCCAATGAGCAGTTCTTC. This sequence joins TRBV30 and TRBJ2-1, with a weak D call TRBD1 (5 bases). V lost 0 bases and J lost 6, with 12 bases in between. Looked up from germline, CDR1 is GTSNPN and CDR2 is SVGIG (reference sequence). This CDR3 has 14 residues. Using reference TRBV30 and TRBJ2-1 for the parts outside the CDR3, the full variable domain is SQTIHQWPATLVQPVGSPLSLECTVEGTSNPNLYWYRQAAGRGLQLLFYSVGIGQISSEVPQNLSASRPQDRQFILSSKKLLLSDSGFYLCAWSVRMGPNEQFFGPGTRLTVL.